This T cell receptor (beta chain) is drawn from a study of early T cells in non-severe SARS-CoV-2 infection. Unique molecular identifiers (one per individual cDNA molecule) were attached. One entry per CDR3 protein, called by TCRdb with MiXCR from the 5' RACE reads. The sample has tens of thousands of distinct CDR3 sequences; over 9.5% are singletons. This CDR3 spans 13 amino acids. Germline loops: CDR1 LGHNA, CDR2 YSLEER. V dropped 4 bases and J dropped 5; count of bases not matched to a gene: 2. This receptor was identified in an adult who was a healthcare worker with PCR-confirmed SARS-CoV-2 infection or an uninfected control (not recorded which). The sample was whole blood. This sequence joins TRBV4-3 and TRBJ2-3; 8 bases align to TRBD1. The CDR3 spells CASSLTGGDTQYF. The CDR3 nucleotides read TGCGCCAGCAGCCTCACAGGGGGAGATACGCAGTATTTT.